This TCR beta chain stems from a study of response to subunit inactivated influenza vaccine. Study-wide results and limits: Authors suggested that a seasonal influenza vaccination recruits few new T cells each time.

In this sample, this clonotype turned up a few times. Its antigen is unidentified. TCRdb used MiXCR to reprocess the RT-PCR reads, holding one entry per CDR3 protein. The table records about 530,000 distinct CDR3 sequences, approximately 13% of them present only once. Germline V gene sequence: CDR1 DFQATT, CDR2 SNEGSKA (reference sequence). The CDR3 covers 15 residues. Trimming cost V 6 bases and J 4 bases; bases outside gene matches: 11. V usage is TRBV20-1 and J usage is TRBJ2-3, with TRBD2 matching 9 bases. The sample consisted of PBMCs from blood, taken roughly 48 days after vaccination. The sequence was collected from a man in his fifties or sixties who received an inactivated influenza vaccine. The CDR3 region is CSARGLAIGADTQYF. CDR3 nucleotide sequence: TGCAGTGCCCGGGGACTAGCTATTGGAGCAGATACGCAGTATTTT.